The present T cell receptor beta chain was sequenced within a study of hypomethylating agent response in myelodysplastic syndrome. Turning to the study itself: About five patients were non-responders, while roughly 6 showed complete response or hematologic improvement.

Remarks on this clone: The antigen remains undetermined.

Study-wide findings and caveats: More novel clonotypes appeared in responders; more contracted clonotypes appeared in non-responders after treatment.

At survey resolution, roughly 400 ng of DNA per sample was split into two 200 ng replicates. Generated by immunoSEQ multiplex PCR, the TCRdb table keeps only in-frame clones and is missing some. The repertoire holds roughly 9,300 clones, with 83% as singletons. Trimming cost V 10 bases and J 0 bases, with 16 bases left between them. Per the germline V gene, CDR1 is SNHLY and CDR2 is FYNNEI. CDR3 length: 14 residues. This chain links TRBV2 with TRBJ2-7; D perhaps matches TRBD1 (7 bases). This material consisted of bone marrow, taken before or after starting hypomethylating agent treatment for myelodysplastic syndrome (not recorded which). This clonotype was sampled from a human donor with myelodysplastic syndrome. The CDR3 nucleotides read TGTGCCACCAGGCAGGGGGGAGGCTCCTACGAGCAGTACTTC. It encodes CATRQGGGSYEQYF.